Below, 22 T cell receptor beta chains from the same sample are listed, as sequenced in a study of human T cells and chemical hapten exposure. MiXCR, applied by TCRdb to the RACE reads, yields one record per CDR3 protein. The data hold tens of thousands of distinct CDR3 sequences, with about 10% observed a single time. The sample's time point: patch test 1, 2 weeks after DPC sensitization. Indicated treatment: therapeutic diphenylcyclopropenone sensitization with weekly scalp DPC. Sample: whole blood, taken in connection with sensitization to the hapten diphenylcyclopropenone (DPC). Receptors were obtained from a woman in her 50s with alopecia areata. Some clones in this sample may be carry-over from other donors' samples.

The V gene is TRBV18, the J gene TRBJ2-3; TRBD1 might be the D (7 bases). Deletions cut 1 base from V and 4 bases from J, with 12 bases between. Per the germline V gene, CDR1 is KGHSH and CDR2 is LQKENI. The CDR3 runs 15 residues. CDR3 in DNA: TGTGCCAGCTCACCACTCGGAGGGGGCGCAGATACGCAGTATTTT. It is translated as CASSPLGGGADTQYF.

This clonotype was picked up many times. The rearrangement uses TRBV29-1 and TRBJ2-1; TRBD2 matches 9 bases. J lost 13 bases, V lost 7 bases, and 17 bases had no gene match. Germline loops: CDR1 SQVTM, CDR2 ANQGSEA. This CDR3 comprises 14 residues. CDR3 bases: TGCAGCGCCGGGGTGCAGCGGGGGGCCGCCGTTCAGTTCTTC. This codes for CSAGVQRGAAVQFF.

This clonotype was seen repeatedly, ten times or more. The chain carries TRBV3-1 and TRBJ1-2, with D possibly being TRBD1 (5 bases). There are 15 residues in the CDR3. CDR1 and CDR2 (germline): LGHDT, YNNKEL (reference sequence). V gave up 1 base and J gave up 4 bases, with 13 bases separating them. In DNA form, the CDR3 reads TGTGCCAGCAGCCAAGCTCAGGGTGTAATCTATGGCTACACCTTC. This encodes CASSQAQGVIYGYTF.

The genes are TRBV28 and TRBJ2-3; TRBD2 aligns across 12 bases. V shed 3 bases, J shed 2 bases, and the junction held 6 bases outside the gene matches. The CDR3 extends over 17 amino acids. Germline-derived CDR1 and CDR2 are MDHEN and SYDVKM. CDR3: CASSFSTSGGNTDTQYF. The CDR3 DNA reads TGTGCCAGCAGTTTTAGTACTAGCGGGGGGAACACAGATACGCAGTATTTT.

CDR3 bases: TGTGCCAGCAGCCCTACTAGCGGCCCCTACGAGCAGTACTTC. It codes for CASSPTSGPYEQYF. V is TRBV5-6 and J is TRBJ2-7, with 8 bases lining up with TRBD2. The CDR3 sequence is 14 residues long. Germline values: CDR1 SGHDT, CDR2 YYEEEE. Unmatched junction bases numbered 5, after V lost 4 bases and J lost 2 bases. The whole variable domain, filled in from reference TRBV5-6 and TRBJ2-7, reads DAGVTQSPTHLIKTRGQQVTLRCSPKSGHDTVSWYQQALGQGPQFIFQYYEEEERQRGNFPDRFSGHQFPNYSSELNVNALLLGDSALYLCASSPTSGPYEQYFGPGTRLTVT.

This clonotype was observed a handful of times. The chain combines TRBV20-1 with TRBJ2-3; 11 bases align to TRBD2. This CDR3 has 13 residues. Germline CDR1 reads DFQATT; CDR2 reads SNEGSKA (reference sequence). J lost 8 bases, V lost 3 bases, and 4 bases had no gene match. The CDR3 DNA reads as TGCAGTGCTAGGACTAGCGGGGTTGTTACGCAGTATTTT. Translating it yields CSARTSGVVTQYF.

J is TRBJ2-7 and V is TRBV27; D might be TRBD1 or TRBD2, each matching 5 bases. Trimming shortened V by 5 bases and J by 0 bases, and 23 bases separated the two germline ends. The CDR3 consists of 18 residues. CDR1 is MNHEY and CDR2 is SMNVEV in the germline V gene (reference sequence). The CDR3 sequence: CASSPTASGRRSSYEQYF. The CDR3 DNA is TGTGCCAGCAGTCCCACGGCATCGGGACGTAGGAGCTCCTACGAGCAGTACTTC.

This clonotype occurred many times. The chain joins TRBV20-1 to TRBJ2-2; tentatively, D is TRBD2 (6 bases). The CDR3 is made up of 14 amino acids. Germline CDR1 and CDR2: DFQATT and SNEGSKA (reference sequence). Written as DNA, the CDR3 is TGCAGCTTATGGAGGGGATTGGACACCGGGGAGCTGTTTTTT. The encoded protein is CSLWRGLDTGELFF.

This clonotype was seen more than once but under ten times. The chain uses TRBV3-1 and TRBJ2-7, with 7 bases that match TRBD1. Germline assignment: CDR1 LGHDT and CDR2 YNNKEL (reference sequence). With 5 bases clipped from V and 8 bases from J, the junction kept 6 bases outside the gene matches. This CDR3 spans 12 amino acids. In DNA form, the CDR3 reads TGTGCCAGCAGCAAAAGGGGGCAGAAGCAGTACTTC. Its protein is CASSKRGQKQYF.

The rearrangement uses TRBV27 and TRBJ1-5; D remains unclear. V was cut by 8 bases and J by 0 bases, with 26 bases left in between. This CDR3 is 19 amino acids long. Germline CDR1 and CDR2: MNHEY and SMNVEV (reference sequence). CDR3 amino acids: CASYRLNQASNYSNQPQHF. The DNA of the CDR3 is TGTGCCAGCTACCGGCTGAACCAGGCGTCAAACTATAGCAATCAGCCCCAGCATTTT.

This clonotype was observed many times. The J gene is TRBJ1-1, the V gene TRBV29-1; no firm D call. The CDR3 totals 13 residues. V lost 1 base, J lost 1 base, and 7 bases lay in between. The V gene's germline CDR1 is SQVTM and CDR2 ANQGSEA. CDR3: CSVEGGRNTEAFF. The CDR3, as DNA: TGCAGCGTTGAAGGCGGTCGGAACACTGAAGCTTTCTTT.

At least ten counts were recorded for this clonotype. The CDR3 DNA follows: TGCGCCAGCAGCCTCCTCCGGGGGGCGGCAGATACGCAGTATTTT. Translation gives CASSLLRGAADTQYF. The chain links TRBV4-3 to TRBJ2-3, with a weak D call TRBD2 (7 bases). Germline-derived CDR1 and CDR2 are LGHNA and YSLEER. Trimming removed 4 bases at V and 4 bases at J, with 15 bases between. The CDR3 loop spans 15 amino acids.

V and J are TRBV7-9 and TRBJ2-7; D uncertain. Trimming removed 3 bases at V and 0 bases at J, with 6 bases between. The germline CDR1 and CDR2 sequences are SEHNR and FQNEAQ (reference sequence). This CDR3 contains 13 residues. Here the CDR3 reads CASSLVNSYEQYF. As DNA, the CDR3 is TGTGCCAGCAGCTTGGTCAACTCCTACGAGCAGTACTTC.

The CDR3 spells CASSYSTPPNTEAFF. DNA for the CDR3: TGTGCCAGCAGTTACTCGACACCTCCGAACACTGAAGCTTTCTTT. V gene TRBV6-6 combines with J gene TRBJ1-1; no clear D. Germline CDR1 MNHNY, CDR2 SVGAGI (reference sequence). The V and J ends lost 0 bases and 1 base respectively, with 9 bases between them. CDR3 size: 15 residues.

The table lists this clonotype with a few counts. V is TRBV24-1 and J is TRBJ1-2; TRBD1 is a possible D gene (5 bases). V was pared by 3 bases and J by 9 bases, with 13 bases between. Germline CDR1 is KGHDR and CDR2 is SFDVKD. The CDR3 spans 13 residues. Here the CDR3 DNA reads TGTGCCACCAGTGATGGTCCAGGGAGACGCTACACCTTC. This sequence encodes CATSDGPGRRYTF.

This clonotype was seen a handful of times. V usage is TRBV7-2 and J usage is TRBJ1-2; D gene uncertain. This CDR3 comprises 13 residues. V was trimmed by 5 bases and J by 0 bases, leaving 7 bases between them. Looked up from germline, CDR1 is SGHTA and CDR2 is FQGNSA. The CDR3 sequence: CASSPVANYGYTF. The CDR3 coding sequence is TGTGCCAGCAGCCCCGTAGCTAACTATGGCTACACCTTC.

The chain combines TRBV20-1 with TRBJ1-1; no definite D call. Germline V CDR1 and CDR2: DFQATT, SNEGSKA (reference sequence). CDR3 size: 11 residues. Trimming shortened V by 4 bases and J by 5 bases, and 8 bases separated the two germline ends. The CDR3 loop reads CSAKIGTEAFF. The CDR3 DNA reads as TGCAGTGCTAAGATAGGAACTGAAGCTTTCTTT.

This clonotype was counted many times. The J gene is TRBJ2-7, the V gene TRBV11-2, with D perhaps being TRBD1 or TRBD2 (6 bases each). This CDR3 spans 14 amino acids. Germline CDR1 is SGHAT and CDR2 is FQNNGV. V was trimmed by 5 bases and J by 5 bases, leaving 16 bases between them. CDR3 sequence (DNA): TGTGCCAGCAGCCCCAACACAGGGAGGAACGAGCAGTACTTC. Translating it yields CASSPNTGRNEQYF.

V and J are TRBV28 and TRBJ2-7, with D perhaps TRBD1 or TRBD2 (6 bases each). Deletions cut 2 bases from V and 6 bases from J, with 17 bases between. The CDR3 consists of 15 residues. From germline, CDR1 is MDHEN and CDR2 SYDVKM. CDR3 nucleotide sequence: TGTGCCAGCAGTTTAGCGCCCGGGGGCCAGGGCGAGCAGTACTTC. Protein: CASSLAPGGQGEQYF.

V and J are TRBV28 and TRBJ2-2, with D perhaps matching TRBD1 (5 bases). Germline values: CDR1 MDHEN, CDR2 SYDVKM. The ends were cut back, 6 bases at V and 0 bases at J, with 5 bases in the middle. The CDR3 has 13 amino acids. For the CDR3, the DNA is TGTGCCAGCAGACAGGCGAACACCGGGGAGCTGTTTTTT. This gives the protein CASRQANTGELFF.

This clonotype was detected only a few times. The gene calls are TRBV28 and TRBJ2-2; D not certain. CDR1 MDHEN and CDR2 SYDVKM come from the germline V gene. This CDR3 is built from 15 residues. Trimming shortened V by 1 base and J by 0 bases, and 6 bases separated the two germline ends. The CDR3 nucleotides read TGTGCCAGCAGTTTATATAAGCCGAACACCGGGGAGCTGTTTTTT. Its protein is CASSLYKPNTGELFF.

This clonotype was counted ten times or more. The chain combines TRBV7-9 with TRBJ2-6; a possible D gene is TRBD1 (5 bases). Germline V CDR1 and CDR2: SEHNR, FQNEAQ (reference sequence). The V end lost 1 base, the J end lost 0 bases, and 7 bases lay between the germline ends. CDR3 length equals 16 residues. CDR3 region: CASSLGQGSGANVLTF. The CDR3 DNA reads as TGTGCCAGCAGCTTAGGGCAGGGCTCTGGGGCCAACGTCCTGACTTTC.